This T cell receptor (beta chain) was sequenced in a study of blood T cell repertoires in COVID-19. Study summary: Specimens from acute and convalescent COVID-19 originated in the United States, Italy and Spain. T cells, B-cell-depleted T cells, or PBMCs supplied cDNA or gDNA.

This clone was counted only a few times. The CDR3 length is 15 residues. With 2 bases clipped from V and 6 bases from J, the junction kept 6 bases outside the gene matches. CDR1 LGHNA and CDR2 YNFKEQ come from the germline V gene. Original data processing: Reference gene primer amplification gave estimated nucleated cell counts. The method was immunoSEQ multiplex PCR; TCRdb's version includes in-frame clones alone and lacks a portion of them. V and J calls and clone size follow that table, whereas D and trimming were derived from the DNA. There are 100,000 to 150,000 clones in the sample; approximately 74% occur only once, and about 5.5% lies in the top ten.

The chain couples TRBV4-2 to TRBJ1-1; 10 nucleotides align to TRBD1. The sequence derives from a man aged 80 or over with COVID-19, enrolled during active disease. Sequencing was done on a sample of peripheral blood. The CDR3 sequence: CASSQRDRGQPEAFF. DNA of the CDR3: TGTGCCAGCAGCCAACGGGACAGGGGACAGCCTGAAGCTTTCTTT.